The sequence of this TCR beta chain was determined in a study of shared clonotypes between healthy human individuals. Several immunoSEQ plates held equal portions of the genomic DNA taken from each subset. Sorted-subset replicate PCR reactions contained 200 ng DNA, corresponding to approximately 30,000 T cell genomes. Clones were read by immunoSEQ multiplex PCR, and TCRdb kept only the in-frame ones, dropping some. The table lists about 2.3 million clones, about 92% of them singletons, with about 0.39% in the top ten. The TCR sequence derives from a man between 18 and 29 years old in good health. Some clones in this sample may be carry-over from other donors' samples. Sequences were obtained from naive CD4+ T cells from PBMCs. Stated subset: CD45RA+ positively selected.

CDR3 residues: CASSLREAQYF. CDR3 DNA sequence: TGTGCCAGCAGTTTGCGGGAGGCGCAGTATTTT. The V and J genes are TRBV28 and TRBJ2-3; 8 bases match TRBD2. Germline V CDR1 and CDR2: MDHEN, SYDVKM. The CDR3 runs to 11 residues. Trimming removed 3 bases from V and 10 bases from J; junction bases left unmatched: 0.